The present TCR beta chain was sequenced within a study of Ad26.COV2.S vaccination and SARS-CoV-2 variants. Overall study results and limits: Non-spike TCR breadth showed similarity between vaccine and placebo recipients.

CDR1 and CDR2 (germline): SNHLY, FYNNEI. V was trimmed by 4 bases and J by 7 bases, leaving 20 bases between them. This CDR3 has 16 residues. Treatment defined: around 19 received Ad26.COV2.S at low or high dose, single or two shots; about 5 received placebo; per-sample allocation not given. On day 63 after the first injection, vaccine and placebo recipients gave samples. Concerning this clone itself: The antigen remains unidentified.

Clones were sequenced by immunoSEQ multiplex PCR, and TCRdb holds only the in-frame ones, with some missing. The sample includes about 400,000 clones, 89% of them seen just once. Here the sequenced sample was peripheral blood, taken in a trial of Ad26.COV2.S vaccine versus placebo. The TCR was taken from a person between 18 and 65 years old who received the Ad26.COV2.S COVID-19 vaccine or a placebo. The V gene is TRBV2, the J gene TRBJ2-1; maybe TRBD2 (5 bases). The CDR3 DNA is TGTGCCAGCAGTGGAGTTTCTAGCAGATTTGAGAATGAGCAGTTCTTC. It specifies CASSGVSSRFENEQFF.